This passage covers 15 T cell receptor beta chains from one sample sequenced in a study of cytomegalovirus exposure and HLA in healthy donors. TCRdb's copy holds only in-frame clones and misses some; the assay was immunoSEQ multiplex PCR. Counted here are about 140,000 clones, about 91% occurring once; the ten biggest clones make up 7.9%. The specimen sequenced was PBMCs. The receptors originated from a woman aged 18-29 years in good health and CMV-seropositive.

The genes are TRBV7-4 and TRBJ2-7, with 15 bases aligning to TRBD2. This CDR3 comprises 19 residues. J lost 0 bases, V lost 1 base, and 7 bases had no gene match. Germline loops: CDR1 SGHVT, CDR2 SQSDAQ. Here the CDR3 DNA reads TGTGCCAGCAGCTTAGGGGGGACTAGCGGGAGGCTGAGCTCCTACGAGCAGTACTTC. Protein: CASSLGGTSGRLSSYEQYF.

The chain has TRBV25-1 and TRBJ2-2; maybe TRBD1 (6 bases). CDR1 is MGHDK, CDR2 SYGVNS, per germline. This CDR3 spans 15 amino acids. Trimming shortened V by 1 base and J by 5 bases, and 11 bases separated the two germline ends. The CDR3 spells CASSESGQRTGELFF. As DNA, the CDR3 is TGTGCCAGCAGTGAATCTGGACAGCGAACCGGGGAGCTGTTTTTT. The whole variable domain, remainder taken from reference TRBV25-1 and TRBJ2-2, is EADIYQTPRYLVIGTGKKITLECSQTMGHDKMYWYQQDPGMELHLIHYSYGVNSTEKGDLSSESTVSRIRTEHFPLTLESARPSHTSQYLCASSESGQRTGELFFGEGSRLTVL.

The V gene is TRBV7-3, the J gene TRBJ2-2; 8 nucleotides match TRBD1. This CDR3 region has 15 residues. Germline V gene data show CDR1 as SGHTA and CDR2 as FQGTGA. The junction had 8 bases not matched to a gene; V was cut back by 5 bases and J by 6 bases. The CDR3: CASSLGQGVPGELFF. CDR3 nucleotides: TGTGCCAGCAGCCTAGGACAGGGAGTCCCCGGGGAGCTGTTTTTT.

The gene calls are TRBV30 and TRBJ2-2; TRBD1 aligns across 7 bases. The CDR3 loop spans 15 amino acids. Germline V gene sequence: CDR1 GTSNPN, CDR2 SVGIG (reference sequence). V dropped 2 bases and J dropped 3; count of bases not matched to a gene: 6. CDR3 region: CAWSLPDRDTGELFF. In DNA form, the CDR3 reads TGTGCCTGGAGTCTTCCTGACAGGGACACCGGGGAGCTGTTTTTT.

The chain links TRBV7-8 to TRBJ2-5; 9 bases are shared with TRBD2. Trimming removed 5 bases from V and 3 bases from J; junction bases left unmatched: 4. CDR3 length: 14 residues. CDR1 is SGHVS, CDR2 FQNEAQ, per germline. For the CDR3, the DNA is TGTGCCAGCAGCCTCTTAGCGGGGGAAGAGACCCAGTACTTC. Its protein product is CASSLLAGEETQYF.

The chain couples TRBV6-6 to TRBJ1-3; 7 nucleotides agree with TRBD1. The CDR3 length is 14 residues. Trimming removed 6 bases from V and 4 bases from J; junction bases left unmatched: 6. In germline, CDR1 is MNHNY, CDR2 SVGAGI (reference sequence). CDR3 in amino acids: CASSRQGVGNTIYF. CDR3 bases: TGTGCCAGCAGCCGCCAGGGGGTAGGAAACACCATATATTTT.

V usage is TRBV14 and J usage is TRBJ1-1; D is perhaps TRBD1 (5 bases). Trimming shortened V by 5 bases and J by 2 bases, and 15 bases separated the two germline ends. CDR1 is SGHDN and CDR2 is FVKESK in the germline V gene. This CDR3 spans 15 amino acids. The CDR3 DNA is TGTGCCAGCAGCTTTACCTGGGGGGTAAACACTGAAGCTTTCTTT. It is translated as CASSFTWGVNTEAFF. Filled out from reference TRBV14 and TRBJ1-1, the complete variable domain reads EAGVTQFPSHSVIEKGQTVTLRCDPISGHDNLYWYRRVMGKEIKFLLHFVKESKQDESGMPNNRFLAERTGGTYSTLKVQPAELEDSGVYFCASSFTWGVNTEAFFGQGTRLTVV.

V gene TRBV28 combines with J gene TRBJ2-7, with D possibly being TRBD2 (6 bases). The CDR3 has 13 residues. V was clipped by 5 bases and J by 4 bases, with 12 bases between them. Germline assignment: CDR1 MDHEN and CDR2 SYDVKM. The CDR3 sequence: CASSPAAGYEQYF. CDR3 bases: TGTGCCAGCAGTCCCGCGGCGGGATACGAGCAGTACTTC.

The chain links TRBV11-1 to TRBJ2-7, with D tentatively TRBD2 (5 bases). CDR3 length: 14 residues. The V end was cut by 2 bases, the J end by 6 bases, with 14 bases between. Germline V lookup: CDR1 SGHAT, CDR2 FQDESV (reference sequence). The CDR3 bases are TGTGCCAGCAGCTTACTAGCACTTCAAGCCGAGCAGTACTTC. Its translation is CASSLLALQAEQYF.

The chain recombines TRBV5-6 with TRBJ2-3; possibly TRBD2 for D (6 bases). The CDR3 extends over 14 amino acids. Germline CDR1 and CDR2: SGHDT and YYEEEE. V was pared by 1 base and J by 5 bases, with 11 bases between. CDR3 residues: CASSLWSGLDTQYF. The CDR3 coding sequence is TGTGCCAGCAGCTTGTGGTCGGGACTAGATACGCAGTATTTT. Complete variable domain (other parts from reference TRBV5-6 and TRBJ2-3): DAGVTQSPTHLIKTRGQQVTLRCSPKSGHDTVSWYQQALGQGPQFIFQYYEEEERQRGNFPDRFSGHQFPNYSSELNVNALLLGDSALYLCASSLWSGLDTQYFGPGTRLTVL.

This clone has just a few counts. The V and J genes are TRBV19 and TRBJ2-2, with 11 nucleotides matching TRBD2. The CDR3 sequence is 15 residues long. The ends lost 4 bases at V and 4 bases at J; junction bases unmatched: 2. Germline V lookup: CDR1 LNHDA, CDR2 SQIVND (reference sequence). CDR3 residues: CASSSGTSGTGELFF. The CDR3 DNA is TGTGCCAGTAGTAGTGGGACTAGCGGCACCGGGGAGCTGTTTTTT.

The chain links TRBV5-1 to TRBJ2-1, with 12 bases fitting TRBD1. Germline V gives CDR1 SGHRS, CDR2 YFSETQ. This CDR3 comprises 15 residues. V shed 4 bases, J shed 5 bases, and the junction held 4 bases outside the gene matches. The CDR3 loop reads CASSRGQGADNEQFF. DNA for the CDR3: TGCGCCAGCAGCCGGGGACAGGGGGCCGACAATGAGCAGTTCTTC.

V gene TRBV5-4 combines with J gene TRBJ1-6; unclear D gene. In germline, CDR1 is SGHNT, CDR2 YYREEE (reference sequence). Trimming took 4 bases from V and 3 from J, leaving 11 bases between them. The CDR3 has 15 amino acids. The CDR3 is CASSHRTVYNSPLHF. The DNA for the CDR3 is TGTGCCAGCAGCCACAGAACAGTCTATAATTCACCCCTCCACTTT.

The chain carries TRBV27 and TRBJ2-7; 7 bases are shared with TRBD1. The CDR3 contains 13 residues. The germline V gene encodes CDR1 MNHEY and CDR2 SMNVEV (reference sequence). Trimming cost V 5 bases and J 2 bases; bases outside gene matches: 3. The CDR3 spells CASSRDRPYEQYF. The CDR3 nucleotides are TGTGCCAGCAGTCGGGACAGACCCTACGAGCAGTACTTC.

This chain uses TRBV7-2 with TRBJ2-1; perhaps TRBD2 as D (6 bases). The CDR3 has 14 amino acids. The germline gives CDR1 SGHTA, CDR2 FQGNSA. The V and J ends lost 0 bases and 8 bases respectively, with 11 bases between them. CDR3: CASSLASREDEQFF. DNA for the CDR3: TGTGCCAGCAGCTTAGCCAGTAGGGAGGATGAGCAGTTCTTC.